This TCR beta chain was captured in a study of T cell repertoires in cytomegalovirus infection. Study in general: Public TCR beta signatures provided an indication of both CMV infection and a matching HLA type.

Turning to this clonotype: What it binds is unknown.

From the reads, TCRdb called clonotypes with MiXCR, one entry per CDR3 protein. The sample has a few hundred thousand distinct CDR3 sequences; around 18% are singletons. The study, taken as a whole, reports: Cumulative public TCR beta family frequency identified carriers of CMV plus the relevant HLA. HLA-C-restricted CMV-specific TCR beta clonotypes were dominant in the ex vivo response.

The CDR3 covers 16 residues. V lost 3 bases and J lost 3, with 12 bases in between. This TCR was recovered from a human donor in good health (CMV status not recorded). Some clones in this sample may be carry-over from other donors' samples. The V gene is TRBV12-3 or TRBV12-4, the J gene TRBJ1-6; D gene ambiguous. Sequencing used PBMCs. The CDR3 region is CASSLGRGFYNSPLHF. CDR3 coding DNA: TGTGCCAGCAGTTTGGGTCGCGGGTTCTATAATTCACCCCTCCACTTT.